This T cell receptor beta chain came from a study of CD8 T cells in ankylosing spondylitis. General study findings and limits: Existing reports had already noted some motif variants in reactive arthritis synovial fluid and blood. Disease-associated clones were CD8+ and fairly uncommon in peripheral blood. Disease-linked clones were reportedly significantly enriched in matched ankylosing spondylitis synovial fluid.

In regard to this clonotype: No antigen is known for it.

V was trimmed by 1 base and J by 1 base, leaving 7 bases between them. The CDR3 loop spans 14 amino acids. The germline CDR1 and CDR2 sequences are SGHRS and YFSETQ. TCRdb analysed the 5' RACE reads with MiXCR anew, one entry per CDR3 protein. The sample holds about 39,000 distinct CDR3 sequences, under 13% seen once. V usage is TRBV5-1 and J usage is TRBJ2-3; D is ambiguous. The clonotype comes from a male donor with ankylosing spondylitis or in good health (not recorded which). Material: blood, either unsorted or a sorted T cell fraction (not recorded which). DNA of the CDR3: TGCGCCAGCAGCTTGATGTCAGGCACAGATACGCAGTATTTT. This codes for CASSLMSGTDTQYF.